A single sample is the source of the 14 T cell receptor beta chains below, sequenced in a study of T cell responses to AZD1222 COVID-19 vaccine. The repertoire was sequenced with immunoSEQ multiplex PCR; TCRdb's copy has only in-frame clones and lacks some. The data show roughly 120,000 clones, over 75% seen once. Sequenced here: peripheral blood, sampled on day 0 of AZD1222 vaccination. These receptors came from an adult in good health.

The gene calls are TRBV9 and TRBJ2-1, with TRBD2 as a possible D gene (6 bases). The CDR3 is made up of 13 amino acids. Germline V gene data show CDR1 as SGDLS and CDR2 as YYNGEE. The V end was cut by 4 bases, the J end by 9 bases, with 14 bases between. This chain's CDR3 is CASSYGGGVEQFF. CDR3 nucleotide sequence: TGTGCCAGCAGCTATGGTGGAGGGGTTGAGCAGTTCTTC.

This chain connects TRBV6-1 to TRBJ1-1; 8 nucleotides line up with TRBD1. The CDR3 spans 16 residues. CDR1 and CDR2 from the germline V gene are MNHNS and SASEGT. The V gene end was trimmed by 4 bases and the J gene end by 3 bases; junction bases not matched to a gene: 10. The CDR3 DNA follows: TGTGCCAGCAGTGCCACTTGGACAGGGTGGGACACTGAAGCTTTCTTT. Protein sequence: CASSATWTGWDTEAFF.

This clone was observed once. The rearrangement links TRBV4-1 to TRBJ1-1; possible D gene TRBD1, 5 bases. The V and J ends lost 5 bases and 4 bases respectively, with 17 bases between them. This CDR3 has 15 amino acids. The germline CDR1 and CDR2 sequences are MGHRA and YSYEKL. The CDR3 loop is CASSVRHGGGTEAFF. DNA of the CDR3: TGCGCCAGCAGCGTAAGACACGGGGGGGGCACTGAAGCTTTCTTT.

V is TRBV7-2 and J is TRBJ1-2; possible D gene TRBD1, 6 bases. Trimming shortened V by 1 base and J by 8 bases, and 11 bases separated the two germline ends. CDR1 and CDR2 (germline): SGHTA, FQGNSA. The CDR3 extends over 13 amino acids. CDR3 sequence reads: CASSLDRVKGYTF. The DNA of the CDR3 is TGTGCCAGCAGCTTAGACAGGGTTAAGGGCTACACCTTC.

The count of this clone is one. The V and J genes are TRBV9 and TRBJ2-1; 9 bases are a match to TRBD2. V lost 2 bases, J lost 8 bases, and 11 bases stayed unmatched. Looked up from germline, CDR1 is SGDLS and CDR2 is YYNGEE. The CDR3 contains 16 residues. CDR3 residues: CASSVFRAGGRDEQFF. The CDR3, as DNA: TGTGCCAGCAGCGTGTTCCGAGCGGGAGGCCGAGATGAGCAGTTCTTC.

V is TRBV9 and J is TRBJ1-3; no reliable D call. The CDR3 spans 14 residues. V lost 0 bases and J lost 4, with 8 bases in between. The germline CDR1 and CDR2 sequences are SGDLS and YYNGEE. The CDR3 DNA reads as TGTGCCAGCAGCGTAGCTTTCCCCGGAAACACCATATATTTT. Translation: CASSVAFPGNTIYF.

The J gene is TRBJ1-1, the V gene TRBV7-9, with 7 bases identical to TRBD1. The CDR3 has 17 amino acids. Germline CDR1 SEHNR, CDR2 FQNEAQ (reference sequence). V shed 4 bases and J 2 bases; nucleotides not matched to a gene: 13. The CDR3 reads CASSSRDSALFNTEAFF. The CDR3 nucleotides read TGTGCCAGCAGCTCCCGGGACAGCGCCCTGTTCAACACTGAAGCTTTCTTT.

V gene TRBV19 combines with J gene TRBJ1-6; no definite D call. The CDR3 runs to 18 residues. V dropped 4 bases and J dropped 0 bases, with 16 bases sitting between them. Germline V gene data show CDR1 as LNHDA and CDR2 as SQIVND (reference sequence). This CDR3 reads CASSNPPDGSSYNSPLHF. The CDR3, as DNA: TGTGCCAGTAGTAACCCCCCGGACGGGAGCTCCTATAATTCACCCCTCCACTTT.

This clone was found a few times. The rearrangement links TRBV30 to TRBJ1-2, with TRBD1 as a possible D gene (5 bases). Trimming pared 5 bases from V and 1 base from J, leaving 8 bases between. Germline-derived CDR1 and CDR2 are GTSNPN and SVGIG (reference sequence). This CDR3 is built from 12 residues. This CDR3 is CAWQGDNYGYTF. The CDR3 nucleotides are TGTGCCTGGCAAGGGGATAACTATGGCTACACCTTC.

The chain has TRBV4-1 and TRBJ2-2; the D call may be TRBD1 or TRBD2 (6 bases each). The CDR3 contains 16 residues. V was shortened by 4 bases and J by 2 bases, with 14 bases between the two germline ends. Germline-derived CDR1 and CDR2 are MGHRA and YSYEKL. In nucleotides, the CDR3 is TGCGCCAGCAGCCGGTACGGGGGCAGTAACACCGGGGAGCTGTTTTTT. Translation gives CASSRYGGSNTGELFF.

The rearrangement joins TRBV20-1 to TRBJ2-7; the D is unclear. V dropped 5 bases and J dropped 3 bases, with 8 bases sitting between them. The CDR3 runs 11 residues. CDR1 and CDR2 (germline): DFQATT, SNEGSKA (reference sequence). The CDR3 here is CSARHSYEQYF. CDR3 bases: TGCAGTGCTCGTCACAGCTACGAGCAGTACTTC.

This sequence joins TRBV5-6 and TRBJ1-3; D uncertain. Trimming took 6 bases from V and 0 from J, leaving 10 bases between them. The CDR3 sequence is 14 residues long. Per the germline V gene, CDR1 is SGHDT and CDR2 is YYEEEE. CDR3: CASTGWFSGNTIYF. CDR3 bases: TGTGCCAGCACCGGGTGGTTCTCTGGAAACACCATATATTTT.

As DNA, the CDR3 is TGTGCCAGCAGCCAATCGTCGCAGACCGGGGAGCTGTTTTTT. Translation: CASSQSSQTGELFF. The chain employs TRBV3-1 (or the pseudogene TRBV3-2) and TRBJ2-2; D uncertain. The germline gives CDR1 LGHDT, CDR2 YNNKEL (reference sequence). V was shortened by 2 bases and J by 5 bases, with 9 bases between the two germline ends. The CDR3 has 14 amino acids.

This chain joins TRBV5-4 and TRBJ2-2; TRBD1 matches 9 bases. Germline CDR1 SGHNT, CDR2 YYREEE (reference sequence). CDR3 length equals 16 residues. J lost 6 bases, V lost 0 bases, and 6 bases had no gene match. DNA of the CDR3: TGTGCCAGCAGCTTGGGGACAGGGGAGTTCGCCGGGGAGCTGTTTTTT. This gives the protein CASSLGTGEFAGELFF.